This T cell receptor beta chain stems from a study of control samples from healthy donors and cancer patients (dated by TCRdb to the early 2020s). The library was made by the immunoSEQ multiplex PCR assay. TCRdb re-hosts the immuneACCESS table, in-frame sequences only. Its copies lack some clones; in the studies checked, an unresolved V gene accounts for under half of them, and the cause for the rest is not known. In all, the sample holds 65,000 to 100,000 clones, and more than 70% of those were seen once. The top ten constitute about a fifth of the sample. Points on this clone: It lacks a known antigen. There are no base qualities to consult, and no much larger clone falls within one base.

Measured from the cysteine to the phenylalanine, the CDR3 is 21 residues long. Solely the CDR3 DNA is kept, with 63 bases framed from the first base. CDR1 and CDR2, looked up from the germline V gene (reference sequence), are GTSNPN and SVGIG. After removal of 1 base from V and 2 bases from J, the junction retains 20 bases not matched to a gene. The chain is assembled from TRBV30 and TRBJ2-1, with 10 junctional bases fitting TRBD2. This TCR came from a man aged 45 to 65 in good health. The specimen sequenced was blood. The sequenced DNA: TGTGCCTGGAGTGGGTGGGAGGACCAGCGTGGGCTAGCGGGGGCCTACAATGAGCAGTTCTTC. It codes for CAWSGWEDQRGLAGAYNEQFF.